This T cell receptor (beta chain) originates from a study of shared clonotypes between healthy human individuals. Background on the study: Each donor's CD8 memory used one plate, CD8 naive two, each CD4 subset three. Study-wide results and caveats: The expectation was that sequencing depth would affect clonotype sharing among donors.

Method: immunoSEQ multiplex PCR; TCRdb's copy keeps in-frame clones and lacks some. This sample yields a few hundred thousand clones, of which about nine tenths are seen a single time; around 16% belongs to the top ten. As concerns this clone: Its antigen remains unknown.

Those who donated were healthy HIV-negative adults, with no recent acute infections or vaccinations reported. This clonotype was obtained from a man younger than 35 in good health. Material: memory CD8+ T cells sorted from blood. Subset indicated: CD45RO+ cells pooled with CCR7-negative TemRA cells.

CDR3 sequence reads: CSASGRGEQFF. The CDR3 region has the DNA TGCAGTGCGTCCGGCCGGGGTGAGCAGTTCTTC. J is TRBJ2-1 and V is TRBV20-1, with TRBD2 as a possible D gene (5 bases). The CDR3 length is 11 residues. The germline V gene has CDR1 DFQATT and CDR2 SNEGSKA (reference sequence). V lost 6 bases and J 9 bases, leaving 12 bases between the germline ends.